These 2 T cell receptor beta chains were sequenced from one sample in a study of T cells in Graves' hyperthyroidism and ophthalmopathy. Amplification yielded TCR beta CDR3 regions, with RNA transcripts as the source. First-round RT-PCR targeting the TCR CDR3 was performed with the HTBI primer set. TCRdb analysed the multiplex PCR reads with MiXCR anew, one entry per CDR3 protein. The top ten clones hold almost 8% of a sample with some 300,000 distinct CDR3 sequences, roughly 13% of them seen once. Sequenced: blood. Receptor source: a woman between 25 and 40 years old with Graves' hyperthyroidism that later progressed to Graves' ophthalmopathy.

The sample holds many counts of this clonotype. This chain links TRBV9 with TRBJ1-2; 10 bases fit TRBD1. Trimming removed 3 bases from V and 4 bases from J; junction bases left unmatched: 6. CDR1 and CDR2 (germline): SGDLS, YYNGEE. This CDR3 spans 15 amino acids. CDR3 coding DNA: TGTGCCAGCAGCGACCGGACAGGGGGAAGCTATGGCTACACCTTC. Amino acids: CASSDRTGGSYGYTF.

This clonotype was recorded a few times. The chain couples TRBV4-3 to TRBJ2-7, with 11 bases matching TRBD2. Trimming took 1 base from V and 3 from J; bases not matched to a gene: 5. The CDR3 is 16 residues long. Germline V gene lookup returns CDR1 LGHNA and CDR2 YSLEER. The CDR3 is CASSQVRLAGIYEQYF. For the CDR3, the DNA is TGCGCCAGCAGCCAAGTTCGACTAGCGGGGATCTACGAGCAGTACTTC.